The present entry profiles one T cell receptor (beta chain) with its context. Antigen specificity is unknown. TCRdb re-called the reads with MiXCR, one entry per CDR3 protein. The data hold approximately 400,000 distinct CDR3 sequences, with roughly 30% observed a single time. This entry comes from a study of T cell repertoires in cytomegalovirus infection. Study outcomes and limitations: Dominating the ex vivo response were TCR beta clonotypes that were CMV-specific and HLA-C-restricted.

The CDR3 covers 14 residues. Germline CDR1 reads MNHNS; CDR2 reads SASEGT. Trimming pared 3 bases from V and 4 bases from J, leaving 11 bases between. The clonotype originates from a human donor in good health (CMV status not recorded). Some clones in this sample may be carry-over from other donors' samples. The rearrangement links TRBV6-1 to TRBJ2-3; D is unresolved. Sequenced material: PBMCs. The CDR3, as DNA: TGTGCCAGCAGTGACCAGCATGGGTCAGATACGCAGTATTTT. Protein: CASSDQHGSDTQYF.